This entry describes one TCR beta chain. Its antigen is unidentified. One entry per CDR3 protein, called by TCRdb with MiXCR from the 5' RACE reads. Found here are 90,000 to 120,000 distinct CDR3 sequences, roughly 14% of them singletons; the top ten hold 30% to 45%. This entry is derived from a study of T-cell memory formation after mild COVID-19. Study-level results: Researchers found some responding clones in pre-infection memory, a sign that cross-reactive memory joined.

V shed 0 bases and J 6 bases; nucleotides not matched to a gene: 8. CDR3 length: 16 amino acids. The V gene's germline CDR1 is MNHEY and CDR2 SVGAGI. This chain links TRBV6-5 with TRBJ2-3; the match to TRBD2 covers 8 bases. Sequencing input: PBMCs or a T cell subset sorted from them (not recorded which). The TCR was taken from a man between 18 and 29 years old who had mild COVID-19 (a few samples of this study predate the infection). Cell type and time point are not known. The chain's CDR3 is CASSYSEGLVDDTQYF. The DNA of the CDR3 is TGTGCCAGCAGTTACTCGGAGGGACTAGTTGATGATACGCAGTATTTT.